This T cell receptor beta chain was identified in a study of beta chain features in type 1 diabetes. For the study at large: Examination spanned around 110 million sorted cells from all samples.

This CDR3 comprises 13 residues. In germline, CDR1 is MDHEN, CDR2 SYDVKM. V was shortened by 2 bases and J by 7 bases, with 9 bases between the two germline ends. Of the isolated RNA, all was reverse transcribed, and so the sequenced material was expressed TCRB transcripts. The assay was immunoSEQ multiplex PCR, and TCRdb's table has in-frame clones only and misses some. The repertoire has under 25,000 clones, about 57% of them found once; the top ten carry 0.37%. Study-wide results and limits: High-TCR-expressing cells could be over-represented by cDNA sequencing. Moderately but significantly shorter TCRB CDR3s were found in Type 1 diabetes patients in all four CD4+ subsets.

To note about this clone: Its specificity is not known.

V gene TRBV28 combines with J gene TRBJ2-1, with D possibly matching TRBD2 (6 bases). Source material: stem cell memory CD4+ T cells from blood. The sequence was obtained from a man in his late teens or twenties with type 1 diabetes. CDR3 sequence: CASSLRRANEQFF. The CDR3 region has the DNA TGTGCCAGCAGTTTAAGGAGGGCGAATGAGCAGTTCTTC.